These 28 T cell receptor beta chains were all obtained from the same sample, sequenced in a study of cytomegalovirus exposure and HLA in healthy donors. The PCR contained 60 Vbeta and 13 Jbeta primers. The table came from immunoSEQ multiplex PCR; TCRdb's copy has only in-frame clones and leaves some out. The sample includes some 150,000 clones, roughly 77% of them seen just once. Sequenced sample: PBMCs. The origin of the receptors is a man younger than 40 in good health and CMV-seropositive.

This chain connects TRBV28 to TRBJ2-7; weak D call: TRBD1 (6 bases). The CDR3 runs 14 residues. Germline V lookup: CDR1 MDHEN, CDR2 SYDVKM. Trimming shortened V by 5 bases and J by 2 bases, and 13 bases separated the two germline ends. The CDR3 coding sequence is TGTGCCAGCAGTGGGGCGGACAGTGCCTACGAGCAGTACTTC. Encoded protein: CASSGADSAYEQYF.

The CDR3: CASKRENRVWETQYF. The CDR3 nucleotides are TGCGCCAGCAAGAGAGAGAATCGGGTGTGGGAGACCCAGTACTTC. The chain is built from TRBV5-1 and TRBJ2-5; D remains unclear. From germline, CDR1 is SGHRS and CDR2 YFSETQ. This CDR3 comprises 15 residues. The V gene lost 6 bases and the J gene lost 5 bases, with 20 bases spanning the gap.

The chain uses TRBV7-9 and TRBJ2-1; 9 bases align to TRBD2. CDR1 is SEHNR, CDR2 FQNEAQ, per germline (reference sequence). Unmatched junction bases numbered 8, after V lost 1 base and J lost 7 bases. The CDR3 has 16 amino acids. The CDR3 coding sequence is TGTGCCAGCAGCTTAGTACGGCCTAGCGGGGTTAATGAGCAGTTCTTC. It translates to CASSLVRPSGVNEQFF.

The chain combines TRBV6-6 with TRBJ1-4; possible D gene TRBD1, 5 bases. The germline V and J ends were trimmed by 2 bases and 8 bases, with 18 bases remaining between them. The CDR3 runs 16 residues. Germline CDR1 reads MNHNY; CDR2 reads SVGAGI (reference sequence). The CDR3, as DNA: TGTGCCAGCAGTTACGCGATTACAGGTTCCCACGAAAAACTGTTTTTT. The encoded protein is CASSYAITGSHEKLFF.

V gene TRBV13 combines with J gene TRBJ1-5, with D possibly TRBD1 on 6 matching bases. Trimming pared 2 bases from V and 5 bases from J, leaving 10 bases between. Germline V gene lookup returns CDR1 PRHDT and CDR2 FYEKMQ (reference sequence). The CDR3 totals 14 residues. CDR3 DNA sequence: TGTGCCAGCAGCTTAAGGGGGGGAGATCAGCCCCAGCATTTT. Its protein is CASSLRGGDQPQHF.

This rearrangement joins TRBV19 to TRBJ2-6; TRBD1 agrees at 7 bases. The germline V gene encodes CDR1 LNHDA and CDR2 SQIVND (reference sequence). With V trimmed by 4 bases and J by 5 bases, 11 bases remained unmatched. The CDR3 runs to 17 residues. CDR3: CASSRDSFDPRANVLTF. The CDR3 DNA is TGTGCCAGTAGTAGGGACAGTTTTGACCCTAGGGCCAACGTCCTGACTTTC.

J is TRBJ2-7 and V is TRBV7-9, with 8 bases matching TRBD2. J lost 3 bases, V lost 0 bases, and 7 bases had no gene match. Germline V gene data show CDR1 as SEHNR and CDR2 as FQNEAQ (reference sequence). The CDR3 has 16 residues. CDR3 DNA sequence: TGTGCCAGCAGCTTAGCGCTTGCGGGGGGTTTCTACGAGCAGTACTTC. Translated, it gives CASSLALAGGFYEQYF.

The rearrangement links TRBV15 to TRBJ2-3, with 8 bases that match TRBD1. The CDR3 has 16 residues. The V segment lost 3 bases and the J segment 5 bases; nucleotides outside the gene matches: 10. Looked up from germline, CDR1 is LNHNV and CDR2 is YYDKDF (reference sequence). CDR3 nucleotides: TGTGCCACCAGCAGCTATTCGACAGGGGTGGTAGATACGCAGTATTTT. Translated, it gives CATSSYSTGVVDTQYF.

The chain combines TRBV7-3 with TRBJ2-1; D may be TRBD2 (6 bases). This CDR3 has 14 residues. Trimming cost V 4 bases and J 0 bases, with 7 bases left between them. Germline CDR1 and CDR2: SGHTA and FQGTGA. In DNA form, the CDR3 reads TGTGCCAGCAGCTCCGGGAGCTCCTACAATGAGCAGTTCTTC. It encodes CASSSGSSYNEQFF.

The chain has TRBV7-3 and TRBJ2-2; a weak D match, TRBD1 (6 bases). Trimming pared 6 bases from V and 2 bases from J, leaving 13 bases between. CDR1 and CDR2 (germline): SGHTA, FQGTGA. The CDR3 loop spans 15 amino acids. CDR3 in amino acids: CASSLQGSNTGELFF. The CDR3 DNA follows: TGTGCCAGCAGTCTACAGGGCTCCAACACCGGGGAGCTGTTTTTT.

The rearrangement links TRBV5-6 to TRBJ2-7; 9 bases align to TRBD1. The CDR3 is 14 amino acids. The germline CDR1 and CDR2 sequences are SGHDT and YYEEEE. The trim removed 3 bases at V and 4 bases at J, leaving 5 bases unmatched. The CDR3: CASSWGTGKYEQYF. Written as DNA, the CDR3 is TGTGCCAGCAGCTGGGGGACAGGGAAATACGAGCAGTACTTC.

The gene calls are TRBV6-5 and TRBJ2-7; 9 positions match TRBD1. The germline CDR1 and CDR2 sequences are MNHEY and SVGAGI. This CDR3 comprises 14 residues. The ends lost 1 base at V and 5 bases at J; junction bases unmatched: 3. This chain's CDR3 is CASSYLGQGHEQYF. CDR3 sequence (DNA): TGTGCCAGCAGTTACTTGGGACAGGGCCACGAGCAGTACTTC.

The chain couples TRBV29-1 to TRBJ2-5; 8 nucleotides align to TRBD2. Near its end, the DNA agrees better with TRBJ2-7, so the J call may be wrong. The CDR3 contains 12 residues. Germline values: CDR1 SQVTM, CDR2 ANQGSEA. Here the CDR3 DNA reads TGCAGTCTGAGGGGACTAGCCTACGAGCAGTACTTC. Translation gives CSLRGLAYEQYF.

The gene calls are TRBV5-1 and TRBJ2-7; D unresolved. The CDR3 is 14 amino acids. V gave up 0 bases and J gave up 2 bases, with 9 bases separating them. Germline-derived CDR1 and CDR2 are SGHRS and YFSETQ. The CDR3 loop reads CASSLDGGTYEQYF. The CDR3 DNA reads as TGCGCCAGCAGCTTGGATGGCGGAACCTACGAGCAGTACTTC.

The chain joins TRBV7-8 to TRBJ2-1; 10 nucleotides line up with TRBD1. CDR1 SGHVS and CDR2 FQNEAQ come from the germline V gene. CDR3 length: 17 amino acids. The V and J ends lost 5 bases and 12 bases, in that order; junction bases with no gene match: 19. In DNA form, the CDR3 reads TGTGCCAGCAGCGCCCCGGTATGGGACAGGGGTAATACAGGGCAGTTCTTC. It codes for CASSAPVWDRGNTGQFF.

This chain connects TRBV27 to TRBJ2-1; 10 nucleotides align to TRBD2. The CDR3 consists of 14 residues. The germline CDR1 and CDR2 sequences are MNHEY and SMNVEV (reference sequence). Trimming removed 3 bases from V and 6 bases from J; junction bases left unmatched: 2. The CDR3, as DNA: TGTGCCAGCAGTTTTAGCGGGGGGCCCAATGAGCAGTTCTTC. As protein: CASSFSGGPNEQFF.

The chain employs TRBV29-1 and TRBJ1-1, with D perhaps TRBD1 (5 bases). CDR3 length: 11 amino acids. Per the germline V gene, CDR1 is SQVTM and CDR2 is ANQGSEA. With 3 bases removed from V and 7 bases from J, the gap between germline ends came to 9 bases. For the CDR3, the DNA is TGCAGCGTTGAGTCGGGGGTTGAAGCTTTCTTT. It yields the protein CSVESGVEAFF. The variable domain in full, completed from reference TRBV29-1 and TRBJ1-1, reads SAVISQKPSRDICQRGTSLTIQCQVDSQVTMMFWYRQQPGQSLTLIATANQGSEATYESGFVIDKFPISRPNLTFSTLTVSNMSPEDSSIYLCSVESGVEAFFGQGTRLTVV.

This clone occurred once. The J gene is TRBJ2-7, the V gene TRBV19, with 14 bases that match TRBD2. V was clipped by 4 bases and J by 5 bases; unmatched bases: 13. The CDR3 length is 18 residues. Germline-derived CDR1 and CDR2 are LNHDA and SQIVND (reference sequence). In nucleotides, the CDR3 is TGTGCCAGTAGTAACCCACGACTAGCGGGGGGGAAGGACGACGAGCAGTACTTC. Translated: CASSNPRLAGGKDDEQYF.

The J gene is TRBJ2-1, the V gene TRBV5-1; the match to TRBD2 covers 8 bases. The ends lost 4 bases at V and 0 bases at J; junction bases unmatched: 6. CDR1 is SGHRS and CDR2 is YFSETQ in the germline V gene. The CDR3 is made up of 16 amino acids. As DNA, the CDR3 is TGCGCCAGCAGCCTTTTAGCGGGGAGCTCCTACAATGAGCAGTTCTTC. The encoded protein is CASSLLAGSSYNEQFF.

This chain connects TRBV6-6 to TRBJ2-2; 7 bases align to TRBD1. Germline V gene sequence: CDR1 MNHNY, CDR2 SVGAGI (reference sequence). After removal of 7 bases from V and 6 bases from J, the junction contained 8 bases not matched to a gene. This CDR3 is 14 amino acids long. The CDR3 DNA reads TGTGCCAGCACCCGGACAGGAGGCGCCGGGGAGCTGTTTTTT. Translating gives CASTRTGGAGELFF.

The CDR3 bases are TGTGCCAGCAGCGCCGGGACAGGGGAGGCGAACACTGAAGCTTTCTTT. Its protein is CASSAGTGEANTEAFF. The chain combines TRBV9 with TRBJ1-1, with 10 bases that match TRBD1. CDR1 and CDR2 (germline): SGDLS, YYNGEE. With 3 bases clipped from V and 1 base from J, the junction kept 6 bases outside the gene matches. This CDR3 has 16 amino acids.

The V call is TRBV2, the J call TRBJ2-3; 7 nucleotides agree with TRBD1. The germline gives CDR1 SNHLY, CDR2 FYNNEI. The CDR3 is 14 amino acids. Unmatched junction bases numbered 6, after V lost 8 bases and J lost 1 base. The CDR3 sequence is CASGRTGRTDTQYF. CDR3 nucleotide sequence: TGTGCCAGCGGCCGGACAGGACGCACAGATACGCAGTATTTT. Together with reference TRBV2 and TRBJ2-3, the CDR3 gives the full variable domain: EPEVTQTPSHQVTQMGQEVILRCVPISNHLYFYWYRQILGQKVEFLVSFYNNEISEKSEIFDDQFSVERPDGSNFTLKIRSTKLEDSAMYFCASGRTGRTDTQYFGPGTRLTVL.

This clone appeared a single time. The chain employs TRBV7-9 and TRBJ2-4; possibly TRBD2 for D (6 bases). CDR1 is SEHNR and CDR2 is FQNEAQ in the germline V gene (reference sequence). V lost 5 bases, J lost 6 bases, and 11 bases lay in between. This CDR3 is 13 amino acids long. As DNA, the CDR3 is TGTGCCAGCAGCAACCGGGACTCAAACATTCAGTACTTC. This gives the protein CASSNRDSNIQYF.

V is TRBV9 and J is TRBJ1-4, with D tentatively TRBD1 (6 bases). The CDR3 runs to 14 residues. CDR1 and CDR2 from the germline V gene are SGDLS and YYNGEE. V lost 5 bases and J lost 8, with 16 bases in between. The CDR3 DNA sequence: TGTGCCAGCAGTCCACAGGGAAAAGGGGAAAAACTGTTTTTT. It yields the protein CASSPQGKGEKLFF.

As DNA, the CDR3 is TGTGCCAGCAGCTCAAGGACAGTGGAAAGCAATCAGCCCCAGCATTTT. The encoded protein is CASSSRTVESNQPQHF. J is TRBJ1-5 and V is TRBV5-6; the D gene is possibly TRBD1 (6 bases). The V gene's germline CDR1 is SGHDT and CDR2 YYEEEE. This CDR3 contains 16 residues. V was pared by 3 bases and J by 1 base, with 14 bases between.

V usage is TRBV6-1 and J usage is TRBJ1-1; 7 nucleotides line up with TRBD1. Germline CDR1 is MNHNS and CDR2 is SASEGT. Trimming removed 6 bases from V and 4 bases from J; junction bases left unmatched: 11. The CDR3 is 15 residues long. CDR3 in amino acids: CASRPTPTGPTEAFF. Written as DNA, the CDR3 is TGTGCCAGCAGACCCACTCCGACAGGGCCCACTGAAGCTTTCTTT.

This chain uses TRBV7-9 with TRBJ1-3, with D perhaps matching TRBD1 (5 bases). Germline CDR1 reads SEHNR; CDR2 reads FQNEAQ (reference sequence). The CDR3 spans 15 residues. Trimming took 5 bases from V and 3 from J, leaving 14 bases between them. The CDR3 protein is CASSASGRFGNTIYF. CDR3 bases: TGTGCCAGCAGCGCCTCAGGGAGGTTTGGAAACACCATATATTTT. Full variable domain (rest looked up from reference TRBV7-9 and TRBJ1-3): DTGVSQNPRHKITKRGQNVTFRCDPISEHNRLYWYRQTLGQGPEFLTYFQNEAQLEKSRLLSDRFSAERPKGSFSTLEIQRTEQGDSAMYLCASSASGRFGNTIYFGEGSWLTVV.

The chain combines TRBV2 with TRBJ2-7, with 10 bases identical to TRBD1. V trimming: 7 bases; J trimming: 4 bases; junction bases outside the gene matches: 7. Germline lookup yields CDR1 SNHLY and CDR2 FYNNEI. The CDR3 covers 14 residues. The CDR3 region is CASTSQDRGYEQYF. CDR3 in DNA: TGTGCCAGCACAAGCCAGGACAGGGGGTACGAGCAGTACTTC.